Given below is one T cell receptor beta chain in context. Its recognized antigen is unknown. No base quality information exists; no much larger clone differs at one position. Patients with autoimmune disease history or receiving systemic immunosuppression were excluded from the trial. Peripheral blood for TCR sequencing was collected from all dose cohorts at baseline, on cycle 4 day 1, and on cycle 7 day 1. The samples were taken from a phase I, first-in-human, multicenter, open-label dose-escalation trial of ivuxolimab. The trial enrolled adults with locally advanced or metastatic head and neck squamous cell, hepatocellular, melanoma or renal cell carcinoma. Before TCR sequencing, CD4+ T cells and CD8+ T cells from peripheral blood were sorted into separate populations. This sample is part of a study of OX40 agonist ivuxolimab in advanced cancers. In the study overall: The costimulatory receptor OX40 (CD134) was targeted by ivuxolimab, a fully human IgG2 agonistic monoclonal antibody. Intravenous ivuxolimab was administered to patients every 2 weeks at six dose levels: 0.01, 0.1, 0.3, 1.5, 3 and 10 mg/kg. Of the approximately 50 dose-escalation patients, hepatocellular carcinoma was present in some 19, melanoma in some 15, renal cell carcinoma in 9 and head and neck cancer in 9. A male proportion of 70% to 90% and a mean age of approximately 62 years, ranging from about 23 to 90, were recorded for the dose-escalation cohort. Prior anti-PD-1, anti-PD-L1 or anti-CTLA-4 therapy was permitted, and checkpoint inhibitors had been received by more than 35% of dose-escalation patients. Partial responses occurred in three dose-escalation patients, of whom one had hepatocellular carcinoma and two had cutaneous melanoma. The point of sequencing TCRbeta in the periphery was to test whether ivuxolimab changed TCR sequence diversity and drove clonal T-cell expansion. The paper reports the monotherapy dose-escalation portion (N = 52 patients) of the phase I ivuxolimab trial. The paper as a whole reports these results and caveats: Partial responders in the 0.1-3.0 mg/kg groups had among the lowest normalized peripheral clonal expansion, especially among CD8+ T cells. Antigen specificity was not determined for the clonally expanded peripheral T cells. At doses of 0.1 to 3.0 mg/kg, clonal expansion of both CD4+ and CD8+ T cells in blood was seen between baseline and week 6. Low levels of normalized T-cell clonal expansion were also seen in some patients who did not respond. After ivuxolimab, expanded clones were on average more numerous among CD8+ T cells than among CD4+ T cells.

To sequence the TCRbeta CDR3 region, genomic DNA was isolated from the sorted cells. The immunoSEQ Assay was used for sequencing of TCRbeta CDR3 regions. TCRdb mirrors the immuneACCESS table, restricted to in-frame sequences. Some clones are absent from its copies; in checked studies, under half trace to an unresolved V gene, and the reason for the others is unknown. Counted in this sample were about 47,000 clones; about 76% of them appeared once. 5.5% to 7% of the sample is in the top ten clones. Here V drops 8 bases and J drops 4 bases, and the junction holds 4 bases not matched to any gene. The CDR3 holds 13 amino acids from the cysteine to the phenylalanine. The only DNA kept is the CDR3, 39 bases in frame from the first base. According to the germline V gene (reference sequence), CDR1 reads MNHEY and CDR2 reads SMNVEV.

The material was CD4+ or CD8+ T cells sorted from blood, obtained in a trial of the OX40 agonist ivuxolimab. This clonotype was obtained from an adult with an advanced solid tumor such as melanoma, head and neck, liver or kidney cancer. The chain is made from TRBV27 and TRBJ2-1; TRBD2 aligns with 8 central bases. The nucleotides are TGTGCCAGCGGACTAGCTTCTTACAATGAGCAGTTCTTC. It translates to CASGLASYNEQFF.